A single sample is the source of the 27 T cell receptor beta chains below, sequenced in a study of blood T cell repertoires in COVID-19. Only in-frame clones appear in the TCRdb table, and some are missing; sequencing was by immunoSEQ multiplex PCR. The sample has around 290,000 clones; around 90% are singletons. Sequences were obtained from PBMCs or T cells enriched from blood (not recorded which). Every receptor here comes from a woman aged 25 to 45 who had recovered from COVID-19.

This chain joins TRBV18 and TRBJ1-1; D is ambiguous. V dropped 5 bases and J dropped 1 base, with 23 bases sitting between them. The CDR3 has 18 residues. The germline gives CDR1 KGHSH, CDR2 LQKENI. The CDR3 here is CASSWVPSGRGANTEAFF. The DNA for the CDR3 is TGTGCCAGCTCATGGGTACCCAGCGGGCGCGGTGCGAACACTGAAGCTTTCTTT. Variable domain in full (rest from reference TRBV18 and TRBJ1-1): NAGVMQNPRHLVRRRGQEARLRCSPMKGHSHVYWYRQLPEEGLKFMVYLQKENIIDESGMPKERFSAEFPKEGPSILRIQQVVRGDSAAYFCASSWVPSGRGANTEAFFGQGTRLTVV.

V usage is TRBV11-2 and J usage is TRBJ2-1, with 7 bases lining up with TRBD2. Germline V CDR1 and CDR2: SGHAT, FQNNGV. This CDR3 is built from 16 residues. V was clipped by 5 bases and J by 4 bases; unmatched bases: 11. For the CDR3, the DNA is TGTGCCAGCAGCAGGAATCGGGGGGTACGATACAATGAGCAGTTCTTC. It translates to CASSRNRGVRYNEQFF.

J is TRBJ1-1 and V is TRBV9, with D possibly TRBD1 on 6 matching bases. Trimming stripped 0 bases from V and 7 bases from J, with 13 bases between. This CDR3 region has 14 residues. Germline CDR1 SGDLS, CDR2 YYNGEE. The CDR3: CASSVAPGVHEAFF. CDR3 bases: TGTGCCAGCAGCGTAGCTCCAGGGGTTCATGAAGCTTTCTTT.

The chain uses TRBV6-2 or TRBV6-3 and TRBJ2-3, with a weak D call TRBD2 (5 bases). The CDR3 contains 15 residues. The germline CDR1 and CDR2 sequences are MNHEY and SVGEGT. V lost 5 bases, J lost 3 bases, and 15 bases lay in between. This chain's CDR3 is CASSISRTLTDTQYF. The CDR3 DNA reads as TGTGCCAGCAGTATTTCCCGGACTTTAACAGATACGCAGTATTTT.

This clone was seen just once. The J gene is TRBJ2-7, the V gene TRBV7-2, with 9 positions matching TRBD1. The CDR3 has 16 residues. The ends lost 2 bases at V and 4 bases at J; junction bases unmatched: 9. From germline, CDR1 is SGHTA and CDR2 FQGNSA. The CDR3 bases are TGTGCCAGCAGCTTAAAGGGAACAGGGGGCATATACGAGCAGTACTTC. Its translation: CASSLKGTGGIYEQYF.

The rearrangement links TRBV2 to TRBJ2-2; D gene unclear. In germline, CDR1 is SNHLY, CDR2 FYNNEI. V shed 2 bases and J shed 6 bases, with 4 bases lying between them. The length of the CDR3 is 12 residues. The chain's CDR3 is CASSESPGELFF. The DNA of the CDR3 is TGTGCCAGCAGTGAAAGCCCCGGGGAGCTGTTTTTT.

The chain carries TRBV12-3 or TRBV12-4 and TRBJ2-7, with unresolved D. V was trimmed by 3 bases and J by 5 bases, leaving 11 bases between them. The CDR3 covers 13 residues. CDR3 sequence reads: CASSLELNHEQYF. The CDR3 DNA sequence: TGTGCCAGCAGTTTGGAACTAAACCACGAGCAGTACTTC.

The rearrangement joins TRBV6-5 to TRBJ1-5; possible D gene TRBD1, 6 bases. The germline V gene encodes CDR1 MNHEY and CDR2 SVGAGI. The CDR3 consists of 14 residues. Trimming cost V 6 bases and J 3 bases, with 12 bases left between them. The DNA of the CDR3 is TGTGCCAGCAGGGGCTGGGGGCCCAATCAGCCCCAGCATTTT. Protein: CASRGWGPNQPQHF.

This chain joins TRBV5-1 and TRBJ2-1; 8 bases fit TRBD1. J gave up 3 bases and V 2 bases, and 10 bases lay outside the gene matches. There are 17 residues in the CDR3. From germline, CDR1 is SGHRS and CDR2 YFSETQ. Here the CDR3 reads CASSFTLGQVDYNEQFF. The CDR3 DNA sequence: TGCGCCAGCAGCTTTACTCTGGGACAGGTAGACTACAATGAGCAGTTCTTC.

The rearrangement joins TRBV7-6 to TRBJ2-5; D possibly corresponds to TRBD2 (6 bases). With 5 bases removed from V and 4 bases from J, the gap between germline ends came to 8 bases. The CDR3 contains 12 residues. The germline V gene encodes CDR1 SGHVS and CDR2 FNYEAQ. The CDR3, as DNA: TGTGCCAGCAGCAGAGCGGGAGAGACCCAGTACTTC. Its translation: CASSRAGETQYF. Full variable domain (missing parts from reference TRBV7-6 and TRBJ2-5): GAGVSQSPRYKVTKRGQDVALRCDPISGHVSLYWYRQALGQGPEFLTYFNYEAQQDKSGLPNDRFSAERPEGSISTLTIQRTEQRDSAMYRCASSRAGETQYFGPGTRLLVL.

This clone appeared a few times. This sequence joins TRBV7-9 and TRBJ1-1; a possible D gene is TRBD1 (6 bases). V was shortened by 7 bases and J by 0 bases, with 12 bases between the two germline ends. Germline values: CDR1 SEHNR, CDR2 FQNEAQ (reference sequence). The CDR3 runs 14 residues. CDR3 loop: CASTVTGMNTEAFF. Written as DNA, the CDR3 is TGTGCCAGCACCGTGACAGGAATGAACACTGAAGCTTTCTTT. Based on the CDR3 plus reference TRBV7-9 and TRBJ1-1, the full variable domain is DTGVSQNPRHKITKRGQNVTFRCDPISEHNRLYWYRQTLGQGPEFLTYFQNEAQLEKSRLLSDRFSAERPKGSFSTLEIQRTEQGDSAMYLCASTVTGMNTEAFFGQGTRLTVV.

The chain carries TRBV28 and TRBJ1-4; D is ambiguous. Germline CDR1 reads MDHEN; CDR2 reads SYDVKM. This CDR3 region has 12 residues. The V and J ends lost 10 bases and 8 bases respectively, with 14 bases between them. CDR3 sequence: CATQTPGEKLFF. As DNA, the CDR3 is TGTGCCACCCAGACCCCGGGGGAAAAACTGTTTTTT.

The chain recombines TRBV6-4 with TRBJ1-4; TRBD1 matches 9 bases. Trimming cost V 7 bases and J 5 bases; bases outside gene matches: 5. The CDR3 consists of 14 residues. Germline V gene sequence: CDR1 MRHNA, CDR2 SNTAGT. As DNA, the CDR3 is TGTGCCAGCACTACCGGGACAGGGAATGAAAAACTGTTTTTT. Its protein product is CASTTGTGNEKLFF.

The chain is built from TRBV27 and TRBJ2-7; 8 bases fit TRBD1. With V trimmed by 2 bases and J by 1 base, 4 bases remained unmatched. The CDR3 extends over 15 amino acids. Per the germline V gene, CDR1 is MNHEY and CDR2 is SMNVEV (reference sequence). The CDR3: CASSLKGDRSYEQYF. The CDR3 DNA reads as TGTGCCAGCAGTTTAAAGGGGGACAGGTCCTACGAGCAGTACTTC.

This clone occurred a few times. The rearrangement joins TRBV18 to TRBJ1-1; the D is unclear. Between the trimmed V and J ends, which lost 5 bases and 1 base, there was a span of 14 bases. Germline V CDR1 and CDR2: KGHSH, LQKENI. The CDR3 length is 15 residues. CDR3 amino acids: CASSAGSIKNTEAFF. The CDR3 DNA sequence: TGTGCCAGCTCAGCGGGTTCAATCAAGAACACTGAAGCTTTCTTT.

The J gene is TRBJ2-7, the V gene TRBV15, with D possibly being TRBD1 (6 bases). Trimming took 4 bases from V and 2 from J, leaving 12 bases between them. The CDR3 runs 14 residues. The germline CDR1 and CDR2 sequences are LNHNV and YYDKDF (reference sequence). The CDR3 is CATSIFRDTYEQYF. In DNA form, the CDR3 reads TGTGCCACCAGCATCTTCAGGGACACCTACGAGCAGTACTTC.

The chain uses TRBV13 and TRBJ1-1; 7 nucleotides align to TRBD1. Trimming cost V 2 bases and J 6 bases; bases outside gene matches: 6. The CDR3 contains 14 residues. The V gene's germline CDR1 is PRHDT and CDR2 FYEKMQ (reference sequence). CDR3 DNA: TGTGCCAGCAGCTTAATGAGGGGGCGGGCTGAAGCTTTCTTT. Translating gives CASSLMRGRAEAFF.

This chain connects TRBV9 to TRBJ2-3; D remains unclear. The V end lost 0 bases, the J end lost 1 base, and 6 bases lay between the germline ends. Germline V gene data show CDR1 as SGDLS and CDR2 as YYNGEE. This CDR3 is 14 amino acids long. The CDR3 loop is CASSVGRGTDTQYF. CDR3 coding DNA: TGTGCCAGCAGCGTAGGTAGAGGCACAGATACGCAGTATTTT.

This chain uses TRBV7-4 with TRBJ1-4, with no clear D. The V gene's germline CDR1 is SGHVT and CDR2 SQSDAQ. CDR3 length: 8 residues. The V end lost 5 bases, the J end lost 16 bases, and 5 bases lay between the germline ends. CDR3 sequence reads: CASSERFF. The CDR3 region has the DNA TGTGCCAGCAGCGAGAGGTTTTTT.

This chain joins TRBV4-1 and TRBJ1-6; TRBD1 is a possible D gene (6 bases). The V and J ends lost 4 bases and 7 bases respectively, with 14 bases between them. Looked up from germline, CDR1 is MGHRA and CDR2 is YSYEKL. This CDR3 has 15 residues. CDR3 DNA sequence: TGCGCCAGCAGCCCCCAAGAAACAGGGAATTCACCCCTCCACTTT. Protein sequence: CASSPQETGNSPLHF.

The rearrangement joins TRBV28 to TRBJ2-5; 8 bases align to TRBD1. CDR3 size: 15 residues. The ends lost 3 bases at V and 4 bases at J; junction bases unmatched: 7. CDR1 and CDR2 from the germline V gene are MDHEN and SYDVKM. CDR3 DNA: TGTGCCAGCAGTTTGCAGGGGGCGGTTGGAGAGACCCAGTACTTC. Amino acid sequence: CASSLQGAVGETQYF. The entire variable domain, with the rest obtained from reference TRBV28 and TRBJ2-5, is as follows: DVKVTQSSRYLVKRTGEKVFLECVQDMDHENMFWYRQDPGLGLRLIYFSYDVKMKEKGDIPEGYSVSREKKERFSLILESASTNQTSMYLCASSLQGAVGETQYFGPGTRLLVL.

V and J are TRBV4-3 and TRBJ1-5; tentatively, D is TRBD1 (6 bases). CDR1 LGHNA and CDR2 YSLEER come from the germline V gene. This CDR3 has 15 residues. V was shortened by 0 bases and J by 7 bases, with 13 bases between the two germline ends. The CDR3 sequence: CASSQEGGGRQPQHF. The CDR3 DNA is TGCGCCAGCAGCCAAGAAGGCGGGGGCCGACAGCCCCAGCATTTT.

This rearrangement joins TRBV3-1 (or the pseudogene TRBV3-2) to TRBJ1-6; 7 bases are shared with TRBD1. Germline CDR1 is LGHDT and CDR2 is YNNKEL (reference sequence). This CDR3 spans 14 amino acids. V lost 4 bases to trimming and J lost 4 bases; unmatched junction nucleotides: 1. The CDR3 DNA reads TGTGCCAGCAGCCGACAGGGTTATAATTCACCCCTCCACTTT. Protein sequence: CASSRQGYNSPLHF.

This clone was observed once. The chain joins TRBV5-4 to TRBJ2-5; D may be TRBD2 (7 bases). The CDR3 length is 16 residues. Trimming removed 2 bases from V and 7 bases from J, with 21 bases in between. The V gene's germline CDR1 is SGHNT and CDR2 YYREEE (reference sequence). DNA of the CDR3: TGTGCCAGCAGCTTAATGGCGACGAGGGGGGGTGGGACCCAGTACTTC. It specifies CASSLMATRGGGTQYF.

In regard to this clone: One end of the junction varies from germline; a read error may be responsible. The CDR3 sequence: CAWSQGAHERF. The CDR3 nucleotides are TGTGCCTGGAGTCAGGGGGCTCATGAAAGATTC. V gene TRBV30 combines with J gene TRBJ1-2; 8 bases match TRBD1. The CDR3 extends over 11 amino acids. Germline CDR1 reads GTSNPN; CDR2 reads SVGIG (reference sequence).

The chain uses TRBV5-1 and TRBJ1-1; 7 bases agree with TRBD1. The CDR3 has 13 amino acids. Germline assignment: CDR1 SGHRS and CDR2 YFSETQ. V lost 7 bases to trimming and J lost 2 bases; unmatched junction nucleotides: 5. As DNA, the CDR3 is TGCGCCAGCGGGGACAGCCTAAACACTGAAGCTTTCTTT. Translation gives CASGDSLNTEAFF.

This chain links TRBV4-1 with TRBJ2-2; TRBD2 aligns across 8 bases. V trimming: 2 bases; J trimming: 0 bases; junction bases outside the gene matches: 5. CDR3 size: 17 residues. Per germline, CDR1 MGHRA and CDR2 YSYEKL. The CDR3 sequence: CASSQPGGGSNTGELFF. For the CDR3, the DNA is TGCGCCAGCAGCCAACCTGGCGGGGGGTCGAACACCGGGGAGCTGTTTTTT.